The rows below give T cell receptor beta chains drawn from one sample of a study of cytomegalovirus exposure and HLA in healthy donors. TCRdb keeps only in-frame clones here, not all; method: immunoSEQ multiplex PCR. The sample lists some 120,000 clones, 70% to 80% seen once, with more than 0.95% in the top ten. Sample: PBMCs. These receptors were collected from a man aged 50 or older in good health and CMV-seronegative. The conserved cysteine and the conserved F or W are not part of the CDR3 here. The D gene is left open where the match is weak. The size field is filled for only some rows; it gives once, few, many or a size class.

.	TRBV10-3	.	AIAGGQEAF
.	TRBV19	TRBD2	ASSSILAGQETQY
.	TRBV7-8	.	ASSLGQVTYEQY
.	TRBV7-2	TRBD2	ASRLGAGDVETQY
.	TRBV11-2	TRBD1	ASSLGTGSNEQF
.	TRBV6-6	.	ASSSRASTDTQY
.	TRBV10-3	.	AISESRGAHGYT
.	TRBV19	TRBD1	ASGDRGTSDTQY
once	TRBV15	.	ATSRQRAYEQY
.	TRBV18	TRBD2	ASSPTPGLAGVDEQY
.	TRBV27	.	ASSPSLGHATYEQF
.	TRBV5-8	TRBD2	ASSPEGGRDNEQF
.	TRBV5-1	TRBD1	ASSLQGTGRYEQY
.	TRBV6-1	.	ASSEVGTLLGYGYT
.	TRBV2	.	ASSYSNYEQY
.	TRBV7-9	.	SSTQRSAEAF
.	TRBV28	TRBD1	ASSVTGSGVNTEAF
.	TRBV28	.	ASSPGTYNEQF
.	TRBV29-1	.	SVEVGNTIY
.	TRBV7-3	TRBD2	ASSPGTSGYNEQF
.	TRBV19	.	ASSGSSTDTQY
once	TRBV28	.	ASRIRTDAYNEQF
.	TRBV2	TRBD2	ASKREVMNTGELF
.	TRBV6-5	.	ASRGPGEETQY
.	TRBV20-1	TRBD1	SAQTGGEQY
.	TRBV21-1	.	ASSKRRRYSYEQY
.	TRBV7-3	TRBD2	ASSWTSGRAGGELF
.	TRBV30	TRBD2	AWSVRGGTGTQY
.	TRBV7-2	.	ASSHPAGVTEAF
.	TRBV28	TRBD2	ASSLPSGIKGTQY
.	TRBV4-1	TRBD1	ASSRRDRGQDEKLF
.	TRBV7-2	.	ASSVAGVLVETQY
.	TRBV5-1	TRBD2	ASSLRAGGPSETQY